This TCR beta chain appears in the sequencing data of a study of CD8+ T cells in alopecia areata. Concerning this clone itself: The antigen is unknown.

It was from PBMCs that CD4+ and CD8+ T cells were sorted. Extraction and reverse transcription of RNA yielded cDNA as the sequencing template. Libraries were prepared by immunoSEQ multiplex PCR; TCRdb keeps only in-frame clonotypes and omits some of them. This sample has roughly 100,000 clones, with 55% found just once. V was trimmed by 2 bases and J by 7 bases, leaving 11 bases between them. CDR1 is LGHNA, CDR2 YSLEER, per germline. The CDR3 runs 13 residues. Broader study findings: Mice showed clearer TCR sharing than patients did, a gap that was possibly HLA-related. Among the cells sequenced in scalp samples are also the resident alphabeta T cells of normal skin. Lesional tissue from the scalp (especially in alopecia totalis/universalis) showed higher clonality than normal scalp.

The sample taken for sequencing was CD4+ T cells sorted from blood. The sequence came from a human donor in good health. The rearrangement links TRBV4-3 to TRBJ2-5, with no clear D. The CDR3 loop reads CASSQTSYGTQYF. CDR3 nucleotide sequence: TGCGCCAGCAGCCAAACGTCCTATGGGACCCAGTACTTC.